Listed below are T cell receptor beta chains from one sample, sequenced in a study of control samples from healthy donors and cancer patients. This table comes from immunoSEQ multiplex PCR, and its TCRdb copy is limited to in-frame clones, with some not included. The sample includes 100,000 to 120,000 clones, roughly 90% of them seen just once. The sequenced sample was PBMCs. Every receptor here comes from a woman aged 55-70 years with lung cancer. The CDR3 runs from the conserved cysteine through the conserved F or W. Each record gives: V gene, J gene, CDR3 protein.

V gene: TRBV5-1; J gene: TRBJ2-1; CDR3 protein: CASSLATGDNEQFF
V gene: TRBV27; J gene: TRBJ1-5; CDR3 protein: CASSDRWNSNQPQHF
V gene: TRBV3-1/TRBV3-2; J gene: TRBJ2-3; CDR3 protein: CASSRDSGGGTDTQYF
V gene: TRBV18; J gene: TRBJ1-4; CDR3 protein: CASSPPSQSNEKLFF
V gene: TRBV19; J gene: TRBJ2-7; CDR3 protein: CASSTRATKVSYEQYF
V gene: TRBV14; J gene: -; CDR3 protein: CASSQDVHSYEQYF
V gene: TRBV7-9; J gene: TRBJ1-1; CDR3 protein: CASSLMAGWEKGEAFF
V gene: TRBV19; J gene: TRBJ1-2; CDR3 protein: CASSIEGANYGYTF
V gene: TRBV5-4; J gene: TRBJ1-2; CDR3 protein: CASSLDVTGGAIYGYTF
V gene: TRBV9; J gene: TRBJ2-5; CDR3 protein: CASSVAAGAKETQYF
V gene: TRBV19; J gene: TRBJ1-2; CDR3 protein: CASTPEDGTYGYTF
V gene: TRBV2; J gene: TRBJ2-2; CDR3 protein: CASSRSAGGPNTGELFF
V gene: TRBV14; J gene: TRBJ1-1; CDR3 protein: CASSQSRNTEAFF
V gene: TRBV4-1; J gene: TRBJ1-4; CDR3 protein: CASSPGEGAYAEKLFF
V gene: TRBV6-4; J gene: TRBJ1-2; CDR3 protein: CASSLGGTYGYTF
V gene: TRBV7-8; J gene: TRBJ2-5; CDR3 protein: CASSLVSSGRETQYF
V gene: TRBV5-1; J gene: TRBJ1-5; CDR3 protein: CASSLGGGANQPQHF
V gene: TRBV12-3/TRBV12-4; J gene: TRBJ2-1; CDR3 protein: CASSYTPYNEQFF
V gene: TRBV27; J gene: TRBJ1-4; CDR3 protein: CASSLTAGQGGEKLFF
V gene: TRBV12-3/TRBV12-4; J gene: TRBJ1-1; CDR3 protein: CASSVLNTEAFF
V gene: TRBV7-2; J gene: TRBJ2-2; CDR3 protein: CASSPLTGELFF
V gene: TRBV27; J gene: TRBJ1-5; CDR3 protein: CASSLWGANNQPQHF
V gene: TRBV30; J gene: TRBJ1-5; CDR3 protein: CAWSASTGFDAQPQHF
V gene: TRBV21-1; J gene: TRBJ2-5; CDR3 protein: CASSNGKTQYF
V gene: TRBV27; J gene: TRBJ1-1; CDR3 protein: CASSFNAGVTEAFF
V gene: TRBV29-1; J gene: TRBJ2-7; CDR3 protein: CSAADTTFTTEQYF
V gene: TRBV5-6; J gene: TRBJ2-5; CDR3 protein: CASSYTRRETQYF